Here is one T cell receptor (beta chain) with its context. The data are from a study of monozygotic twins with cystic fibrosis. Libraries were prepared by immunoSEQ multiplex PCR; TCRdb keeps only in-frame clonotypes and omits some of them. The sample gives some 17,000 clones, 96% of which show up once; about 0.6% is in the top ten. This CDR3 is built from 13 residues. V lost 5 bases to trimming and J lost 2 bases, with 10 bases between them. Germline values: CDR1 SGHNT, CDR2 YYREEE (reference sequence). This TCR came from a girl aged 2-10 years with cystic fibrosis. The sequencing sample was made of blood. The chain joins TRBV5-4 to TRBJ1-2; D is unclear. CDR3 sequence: CASRPTENYGYTF. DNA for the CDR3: TGTGCCAGCAGGCCTACAGAGAACTATGGCTACACCTTC.